This is a list of T cell receptor beta chains from one sample in a study of T cells in Graves' hyperthyroidism and ophthalmopathy. In TCRdb, the multiplex PCR reads were re-called with MiXCR into one record per CDR3 protein. The sample has a few hundred thousand distinct CDR3 sequences; approximately 44% are singletons. Sequencing was performed on peripheral blood or thyroid tissue (not recorded which). These receptors were taken from a woman younger than 35 with Graves' hyperthyroidism. CDR3s leave out the opening cysteine and the closing phenylalanine or tryptophan. Size is stated for part of the rows, as once, few or many counts, or as a class when the clone is expanded.

CDR3 protein,J gene,clone size,V gene
ASTSGLADIYNEQF,TRBJ2-1,many,TRBV5-4
ASSLTAGGTGELF,TRBJ2-2,many,TRBV7-7
AGRTNQPQH,TRBJ1-5,NA,TRBV24-1
ASSVAATSGNNEQY,TRBJ2-3,NA,TRBV9
ASSYTYILE,TRBJ2-7,NA,TRBV6-1
ASSLVGTAMNTEAF,TRBJ1-1,once,TRBV5-6
ASSSDRAGELF,TRBJ2-2,few,TRBV5-1
ASARQSQWYGYT,TRBJ1-2,few,TRBV2
ASSLDSDEQY,TRBJ2-7,many,TRBV7-9
SARTSGSRYEQY,TRBJ2-7,many,TRBV20-1
ASSLSEGKTEAF,TRBJ1-1,few,TRBV12-3/TRBV12-4
ASSLAGSEVYGYT,TRBJ1-2,NA,TRBV7-8
SARGSQLSSYEQY,TRBJ2-7,many,TRBV20-1
ASSQGGNRFFSSYEQY,TRBJ2-7,NA,TRBV4-1
ASSLAVDYGYT,TRBJ1-2,many,TRBV7-9
SARLGSDTQY,TRBJ2-3,many,TRBV20-1
ASSLLAEKLF,TRBJ1-4,many,TRBV11-2
ASSIRDRGTYEQY,TRBJ2-7,many,TRBV27
ASTMRLAGGETQY,TRBJ2-5,NA,TRBV5-1
ASSQVGTSIETQY,TRBJ2-5,many,TRBV3-1
ASRQMGQANYGYT,TRBJ1-2,NA,TRBV11-1
ATSDRRTSVEQY,TRBJ2-7,NA,TRBV24-1
ASSWGLAAETQY,TRBJ2-5,NA,TRBV7-6
ATSGRVLGQETQY,TRBJ2-5,many,TRBV24-1